Sequencing of this TCR beta chain was carried out in a study of T-cell memory formation after mild COVID-19. Study summary: Each donor largely had its own TCR clusters. Overall study results and limits: Memory from before infection featured some responding clones, which suggests cross-reactive memory joined. A balance of CD4 and CD8 characterized clones contracting day 15 to 85, whereas later expanders leaned CD4+.

Libraries for TCRalpha and TCRbeta carried sample barcodes and unique molecular identifiers via 5'RACE. TCRdb analysed the 5' RACE reads with MiXCR anew, one entry per CDR3 protein. The sample has 250,000 to 300,000 distinct CDR3 sequences, roughly 17% seen once. In the case of this clonotype: As yet, its antigen is unknown.

Material: PBMCs or a T cell subset sorted from them (not recorded which). This clonotype was obtained from a man aged 18-30 years who had mild COVID-19 (a few samples of this study predate the infection). Cell type and time point are not known.

The CDR3 protein is CATSSQGSRTGELFF. The CDR3 DNA is TGTGCCACCAGCAGCCAGGGGTCACGCACCGGGGAGCTGTTTTTT. The chain is built from TRBV15 and TRBJ2-2; possibly TRBD1 for D (6 bases). Deletions cut 3 bases from V and 4 bases from J, with 12 bases between. Germline CDR1 reads LNHNV; CDR2 reads YYDKDF (reference sequence). The CDR3 has 15 residues.